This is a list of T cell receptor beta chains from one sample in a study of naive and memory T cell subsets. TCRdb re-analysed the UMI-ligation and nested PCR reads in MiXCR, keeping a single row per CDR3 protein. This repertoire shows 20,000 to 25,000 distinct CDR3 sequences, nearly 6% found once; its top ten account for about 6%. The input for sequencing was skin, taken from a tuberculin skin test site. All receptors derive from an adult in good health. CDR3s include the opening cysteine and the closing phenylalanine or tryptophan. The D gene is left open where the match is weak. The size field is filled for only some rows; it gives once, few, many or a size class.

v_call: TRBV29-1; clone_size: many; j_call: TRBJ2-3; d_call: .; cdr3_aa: CSVESWASTDTQYF; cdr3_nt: TGCAGCGTTGAGTCCTGGGCTAGCACAGATACGCAGTATTTT
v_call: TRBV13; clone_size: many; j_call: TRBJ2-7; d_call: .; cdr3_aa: CASSIRVYEQYF; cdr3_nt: TGTGCCAGCAGCATCAGGGTTTACGAGCAGTACTTC
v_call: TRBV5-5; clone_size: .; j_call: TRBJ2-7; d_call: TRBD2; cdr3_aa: CASSLGLAAEYEQYF; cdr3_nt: TGTGCCAGCAGCTTGGGACTAGCGGCAGAGTACGAGCAGTACTTC
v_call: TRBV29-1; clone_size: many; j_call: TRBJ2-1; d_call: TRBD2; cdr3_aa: CSGGGGSFYNEQFF; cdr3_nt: TGCAGCGGGGGCGGCGGGAGCTTCTACAATGAGCAGTTCTTC
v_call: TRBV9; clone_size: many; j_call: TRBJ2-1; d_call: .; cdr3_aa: CASSVVLWGSVNEQFF; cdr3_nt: TGTGCCAGCAGCGTAGTGCTATGGGGGAGCGTCAATGAGCAGTTCTTC
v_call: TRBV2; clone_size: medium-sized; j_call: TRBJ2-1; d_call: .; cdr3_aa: CASRMTRVRNEQFF; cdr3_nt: TGTGCCAGCAGGATGACCAGGGTTCGCAATGAGCAGTTCTTC
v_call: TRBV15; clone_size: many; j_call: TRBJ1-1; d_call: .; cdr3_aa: CATSRGMGTEAFF; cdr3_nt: TGTGCCACCAGCAGAGGAATGGGCACTGAAGCTTTCTTT
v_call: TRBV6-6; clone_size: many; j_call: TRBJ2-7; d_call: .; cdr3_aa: CASSYSSGFGEQYF; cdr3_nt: TGTGCCAGCAGTTACTCGAGCGGGTTTGGCGAGCAGTACTTC
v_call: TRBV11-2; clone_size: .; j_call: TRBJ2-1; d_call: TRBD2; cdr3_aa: CASRSIGGLARAYNEQFF; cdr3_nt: TGTGCCAGCAGATCTATTGGTGGACTAGCGCGAGCCTACAATGAGCAGTTCTTC
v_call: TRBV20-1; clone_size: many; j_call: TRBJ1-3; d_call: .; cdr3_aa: CSASATDSGNTIYF; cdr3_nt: TGCAGTGCTAGTGCGACGGACTCTGGAAACACCATATATTTT
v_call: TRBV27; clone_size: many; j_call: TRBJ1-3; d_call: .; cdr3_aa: CASSQTYLGSTGNTIYF; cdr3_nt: TGTGCCAGCAGCCAAACTTACCTAGGGAGCACTGGAAACACCATATATTTT
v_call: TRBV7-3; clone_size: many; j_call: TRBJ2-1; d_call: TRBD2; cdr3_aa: CASSPTSAGGGYNEQFF; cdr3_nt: TGTGCCAGCAGCCCTACTTCAGCGGGAGGGGGCTACAATGAGCAGTTCTTC
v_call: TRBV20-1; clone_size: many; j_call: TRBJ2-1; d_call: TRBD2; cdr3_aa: CSAVGLADYNEQFF; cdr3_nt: TGCAGTGCTGTCGGACTAGCGGATTACAATGAGCAGTTCTTC
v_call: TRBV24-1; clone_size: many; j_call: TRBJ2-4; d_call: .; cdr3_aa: CATSDLRQANIQYF; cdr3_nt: TGTGCCACCAGTGATTTGCGGCAGGCAAACATTCAGTACTTC
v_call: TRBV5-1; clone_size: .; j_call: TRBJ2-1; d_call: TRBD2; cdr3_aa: CASSGLAGVYNEQFF; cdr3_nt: TGCGCCAGCAGCGGACTAGCGGGAGTTTACAATGAGCAGTTCTTC
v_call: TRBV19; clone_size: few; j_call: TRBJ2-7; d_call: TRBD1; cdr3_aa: CASSIGLGSTGGFYEQYF; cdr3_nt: TGTGCCAGTAGTATAGGACTGGGATCGACAGGGGGCTTCTACGAGCAGTACTTC
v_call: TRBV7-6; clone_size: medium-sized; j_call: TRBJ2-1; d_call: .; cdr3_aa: CASSLDRAAGQFF; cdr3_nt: TGTGCCAGCAGCTTAGACAGGGCGGCAGGGCAGTTCTTC
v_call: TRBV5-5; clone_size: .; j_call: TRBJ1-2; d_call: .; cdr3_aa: CASSLGTVYTF; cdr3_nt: TGTGCCAGCAGCTTGGGGACAGTCTACACCTTC
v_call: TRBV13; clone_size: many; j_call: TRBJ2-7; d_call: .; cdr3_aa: CASSFQGYEQYF; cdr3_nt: TGTGCCAGCAGCTTTCAGGGATACGAGCAGTACTTC
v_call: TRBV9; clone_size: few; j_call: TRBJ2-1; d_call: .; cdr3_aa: CASSPGAFRGTDEQFF; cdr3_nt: TGTGCCAGCAGCCCGGGGGCGTTCCGAGGGACCGATGAGCAGTTCTTC
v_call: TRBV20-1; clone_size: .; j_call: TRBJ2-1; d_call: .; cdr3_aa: CSAPLGSGRAYNEQFF; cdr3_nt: TGCAGTGCTCCTTTAGGGAGCGGACGAGCCTACAATGAGCAGTTCTTC
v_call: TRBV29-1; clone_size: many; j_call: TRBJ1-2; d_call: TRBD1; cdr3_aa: CSVGRRQGDSGYTF; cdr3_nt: TGCAGCGTGGGACGCAGACAGGGGGATAGCGGCTACACCTTC
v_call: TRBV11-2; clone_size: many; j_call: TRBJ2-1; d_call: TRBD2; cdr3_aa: CASSQPGLAVYNEQFF; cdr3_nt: TGTGCCAGCAGCCAACCGGGACTAGCTGTTTACAATGAGCAGTTCTTC
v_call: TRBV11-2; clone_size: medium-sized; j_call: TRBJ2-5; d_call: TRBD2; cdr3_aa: CASSLVGTSGTETQYF; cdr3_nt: TGTGCCAGCAGCTTAGTTGGGACTAGCGGAACAGAGACCCAGTACTTC
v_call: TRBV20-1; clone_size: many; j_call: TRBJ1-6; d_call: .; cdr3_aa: CSASGPSSYNSPLHF; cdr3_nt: TGCAGTGCTAGCGGGCCAAGCTCCTATAATTCACCCCTCCACTTT
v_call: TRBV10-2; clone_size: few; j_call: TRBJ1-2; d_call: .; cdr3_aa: CASSRGTTFNYGYTF; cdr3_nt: TGCGCCAGCAGCCGTGGGACCACATTTAACTATGGCTACACCTTC